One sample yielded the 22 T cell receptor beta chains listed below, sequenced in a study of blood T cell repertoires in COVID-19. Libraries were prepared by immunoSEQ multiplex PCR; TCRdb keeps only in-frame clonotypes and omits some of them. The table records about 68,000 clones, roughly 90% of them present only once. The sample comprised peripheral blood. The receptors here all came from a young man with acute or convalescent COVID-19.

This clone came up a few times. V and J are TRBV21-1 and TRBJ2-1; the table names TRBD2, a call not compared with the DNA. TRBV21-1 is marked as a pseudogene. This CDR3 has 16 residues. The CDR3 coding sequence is TGTGCCAGCAGCAAAGTGTGCGGACTAGCGAACAATGAGCAGTTCTTC. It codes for CASSKVCGLANNEQFF.

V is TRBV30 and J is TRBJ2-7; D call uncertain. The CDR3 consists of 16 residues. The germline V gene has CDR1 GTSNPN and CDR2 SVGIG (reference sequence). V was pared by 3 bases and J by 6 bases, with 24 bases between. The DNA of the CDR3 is TGTGCCTGGAGCGCCCCCCGGTCCCCCAGAGAGGTCGAGCAGTACTTC. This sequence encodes CAWSAPRSPREVEQYF.

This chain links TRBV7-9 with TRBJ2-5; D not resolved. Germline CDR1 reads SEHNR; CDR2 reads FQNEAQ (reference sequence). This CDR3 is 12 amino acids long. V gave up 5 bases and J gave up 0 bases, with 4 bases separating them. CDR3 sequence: CASSRYQETQYF. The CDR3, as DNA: TGTGCCAGCAGCCGGTACCAAGAGACCCAGTACTTC.

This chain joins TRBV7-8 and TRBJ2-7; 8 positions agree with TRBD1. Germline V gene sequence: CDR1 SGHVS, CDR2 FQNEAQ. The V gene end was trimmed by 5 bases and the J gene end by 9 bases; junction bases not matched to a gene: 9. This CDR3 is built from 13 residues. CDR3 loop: CASSPRQGLGQYF. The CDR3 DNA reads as TGTGCCAGCAGCCCAAGACAGGGGTTGGGGCAGTACTTC.

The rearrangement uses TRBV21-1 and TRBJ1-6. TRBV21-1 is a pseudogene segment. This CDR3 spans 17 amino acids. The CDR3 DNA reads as TGTGCCAGCAGCAAGCCGCGGGATCGGATCCATAATTCACCCCTCCACTTT. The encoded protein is CASSKPRDRIHNSPLHF.

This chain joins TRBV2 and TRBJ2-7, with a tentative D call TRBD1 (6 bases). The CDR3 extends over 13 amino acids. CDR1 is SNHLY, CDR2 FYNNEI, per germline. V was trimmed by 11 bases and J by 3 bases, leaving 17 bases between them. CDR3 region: CAGTSLVGYEQYF. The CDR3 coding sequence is TGTGCCGGGACATCCCTGGTGGGCTACGAGCAGTACTTC.

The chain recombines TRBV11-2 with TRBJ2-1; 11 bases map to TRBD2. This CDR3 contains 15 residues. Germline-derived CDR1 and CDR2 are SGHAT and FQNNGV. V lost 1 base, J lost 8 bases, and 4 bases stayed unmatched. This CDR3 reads CASSLVSGRADEQFF. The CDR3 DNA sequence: TGTGCCAGCAGCTTAGTTAGCGGGAGGGCCGATGAGCAGTTCTTC.

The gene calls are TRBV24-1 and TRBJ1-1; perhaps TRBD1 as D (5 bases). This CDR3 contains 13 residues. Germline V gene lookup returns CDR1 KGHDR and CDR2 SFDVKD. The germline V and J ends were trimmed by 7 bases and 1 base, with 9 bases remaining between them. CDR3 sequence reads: CATRGLGNTEAFF. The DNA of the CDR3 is TGTGCCACCAGGGGGCTCGGGAACACTGAAGCTTTCTTT.

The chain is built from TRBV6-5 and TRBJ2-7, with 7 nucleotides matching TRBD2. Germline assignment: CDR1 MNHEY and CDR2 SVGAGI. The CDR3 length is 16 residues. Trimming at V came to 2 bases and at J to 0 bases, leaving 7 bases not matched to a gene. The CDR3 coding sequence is TGTGCCAGCAGTTACGACCCAGCGGGGTACTCCTACGAGCAGTACTTC. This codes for CASSYDPAGYSYEQYF.

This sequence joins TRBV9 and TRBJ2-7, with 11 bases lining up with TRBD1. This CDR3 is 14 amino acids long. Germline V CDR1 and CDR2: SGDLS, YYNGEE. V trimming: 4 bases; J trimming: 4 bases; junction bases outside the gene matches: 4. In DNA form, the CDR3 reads TGTGCCAGCAGCCACGGACAGGGGGCGTACGAGCAGTACTTC. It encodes CASSHGQGAYEQYF.

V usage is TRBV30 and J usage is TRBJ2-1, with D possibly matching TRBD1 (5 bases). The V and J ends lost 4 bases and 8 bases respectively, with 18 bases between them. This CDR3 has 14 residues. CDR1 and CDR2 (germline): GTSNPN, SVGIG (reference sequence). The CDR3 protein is CAWTRANGIYEQFF. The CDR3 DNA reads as TGTGCCTGGACCAGGGCGAATGGTATCTATGAGCAGTTCTTC.

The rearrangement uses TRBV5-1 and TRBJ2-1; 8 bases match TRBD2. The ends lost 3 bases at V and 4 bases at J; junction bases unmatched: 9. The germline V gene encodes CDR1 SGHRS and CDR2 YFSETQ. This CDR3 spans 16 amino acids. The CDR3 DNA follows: TGCGCCAGCAGCTCAGCGGGAGAAGTTACTTACAATGAGCAGTTCTTC. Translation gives CASSSAGEVTYNEQFF.

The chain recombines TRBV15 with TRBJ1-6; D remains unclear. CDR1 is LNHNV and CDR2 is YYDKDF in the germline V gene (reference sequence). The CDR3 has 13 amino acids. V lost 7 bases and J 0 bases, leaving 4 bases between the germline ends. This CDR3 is CATKLSYNSPLHF. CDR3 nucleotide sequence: TGTGCCACCAAGCTCTCCTATAATTCACCCCTCCACTTT.

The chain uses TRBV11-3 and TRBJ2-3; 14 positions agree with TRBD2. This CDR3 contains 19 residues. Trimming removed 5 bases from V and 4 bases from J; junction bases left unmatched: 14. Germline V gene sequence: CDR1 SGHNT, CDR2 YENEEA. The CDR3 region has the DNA TGTGCCAGCAGCCTTAGCGGACTAGCGGGAGGCCGTAATGCAGATACGCAGTATTTT. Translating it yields CASSLSGLAGGRNADTQYF.

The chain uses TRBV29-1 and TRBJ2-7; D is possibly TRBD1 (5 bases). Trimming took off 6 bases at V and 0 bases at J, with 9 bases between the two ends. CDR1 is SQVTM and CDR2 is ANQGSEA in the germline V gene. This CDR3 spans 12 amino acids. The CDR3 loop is CSVARDSYEQYF. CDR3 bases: TGCAGCGTCGCCAGGGACTCCTACGAGCAGTACTTC.

CDR3: CASSFDRAGELFF. The CDR3 region has the DNA TGTGCCAGCAGCTTCGACAGGGCCGGGGAGCTGTTTTTT. The V gene is TRBV11-2, the J gene TRBJ2-2; 7 bases align to TRBD1. This CDR3 has 13 residues. The germline V gene has CDR1 SGHAT and CDR2 FQNNGV. With V trimmed by 3 bases and J by 6 bases, 1 base remained unmatched.

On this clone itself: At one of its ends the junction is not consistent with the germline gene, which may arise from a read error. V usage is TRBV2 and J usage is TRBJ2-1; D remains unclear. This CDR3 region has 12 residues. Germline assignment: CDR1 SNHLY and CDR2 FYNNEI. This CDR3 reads CASSARSNEQFF. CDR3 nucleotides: TGTGCCAGTAGTGCGCGATCCAATGAGCAGTTCTTC.

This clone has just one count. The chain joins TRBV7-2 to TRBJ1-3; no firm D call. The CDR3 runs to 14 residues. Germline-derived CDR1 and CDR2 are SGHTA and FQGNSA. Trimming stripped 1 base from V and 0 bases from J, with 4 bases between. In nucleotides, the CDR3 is TGTGCCAGCAGCTTAGGCAGCTCTGGAAACACCATATATTTT. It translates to CASSLGSSGNTIYF.

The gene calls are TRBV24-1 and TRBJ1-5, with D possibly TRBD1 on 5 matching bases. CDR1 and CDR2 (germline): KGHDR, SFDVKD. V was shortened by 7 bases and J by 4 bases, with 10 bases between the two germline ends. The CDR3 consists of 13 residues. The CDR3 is CATSPGGNQPQHF. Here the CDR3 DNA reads TGTGCCACCAGCCCCGGGGGTAATCAGCCCCAGCATTTT.

CDR3 nucleotide sequence: TGTGCCAGCAGCCAAGGACTCGAGGGCTACGAGCAGTACTTC. Protein: CASSQGLEGYEQYF. The chain employs TRBV3-1 (or the pseudogene TRBV3-2) and TRBJ2-7, with D perhaps matching TRBD2 (5 bases). Trimming cost V 1 base and J 3 bases, with 10 bases left between them. Germline V gene lookup returns CDR1 LGHDT and CDR2 YNNKEL (reference sequence). The CDR3 spans 14 residues.

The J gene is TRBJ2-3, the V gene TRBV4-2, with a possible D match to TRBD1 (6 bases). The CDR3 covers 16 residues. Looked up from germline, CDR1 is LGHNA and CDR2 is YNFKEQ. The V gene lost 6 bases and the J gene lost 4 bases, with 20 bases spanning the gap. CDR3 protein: CASSRVVGAGADTQYF. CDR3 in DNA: TGTGCCAGCAGTCGCGTAGTGGGGGCCGGGGCAGATACGCAGTATTTT.

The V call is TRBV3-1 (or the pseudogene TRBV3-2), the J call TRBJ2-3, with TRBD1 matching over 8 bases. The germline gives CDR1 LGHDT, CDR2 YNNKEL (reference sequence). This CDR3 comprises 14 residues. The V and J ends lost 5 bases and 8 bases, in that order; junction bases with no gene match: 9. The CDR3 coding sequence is TGTGCCAGCAGCTCCTTCGGACAGGGCAGTACGCAGTATTTT. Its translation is CASSSFGQGSTQYF.